The sequence of this TCR beta chain was determined in a study of cytomegalovirus exposure and HLA in healthy donors. Study-wide context: HLA-typed donors were the source of around 80 million unique TCRs, which an early data release held.

Germline V CDR1 and CDR2: SGHDT, YYEEEE. The CDR3 is made up of 15 amino acids. With 4 bases removed from V and 5 bases from J, the gap between germline ends came to 18 bases. The PCR contained 60 Vbeta and 13 Jbeta primers. Repertoires were generated with immunoSEQ multiplex PCR, while TCRdb's copy carries only in-frame clones and drops some. This table holds 160,000 or so clones, approximately 77% found once. This clone was seen once. The V gene is TRBV5-6, the J gene TRBJ2-5; a possible D gene is TRBD2 (5 bases). The TCR sequence derives from a female donor in good health and CMV-seronegative. Sequenced: PBMCs. The CDR3 spells CASSRPTDFGETQYF. The DNA for the CDR3 is TGTGCCAGCAGCCGCCCAACGGACTTCGGGGAGACCCAGTACTTC.